This T cell receptor beta chain was found in a study of blood T cell repertoires in COVID-19. Germline assignment: CDR1 SGHRS and CDR2 YFSETQ. This CDR3 has 15 amino acids. V lost 6 bases to trimming and J lost 0 bases; unmatched junction nucleotides: 2. Clones were sequenced by immunoSEQ multiplex PCR, and TCRdb holds only the in-frame ones, with some missing. Seen here are about 45,000 clones, 90% observed once, and the top ten hold 5% to 7%. The chain uses TRBV5-1 and TRBJ2-1, with 11 bases aligning to TRBD2. The TCR sequence derives from a human donor in a cohort sampled during active COVID-19. The sample was peripheral blood. The CDR3 bases are TGCGCCAGCACGCTAGCGGGGGGCTCCTACAATGAGCAGTTCTTC. Translating gives CASTLAGGSYNEQFF.